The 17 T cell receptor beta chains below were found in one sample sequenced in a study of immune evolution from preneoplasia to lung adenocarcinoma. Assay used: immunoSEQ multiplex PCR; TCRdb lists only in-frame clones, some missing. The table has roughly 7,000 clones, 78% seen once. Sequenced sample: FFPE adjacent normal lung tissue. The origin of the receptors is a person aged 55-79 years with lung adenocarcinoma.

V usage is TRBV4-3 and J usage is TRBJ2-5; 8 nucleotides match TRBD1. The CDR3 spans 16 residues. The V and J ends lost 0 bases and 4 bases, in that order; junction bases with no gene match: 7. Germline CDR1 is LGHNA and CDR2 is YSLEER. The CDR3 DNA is TGCGCCAGCAGCCAAGAGGGAGGTACAGGGGGAGAGACCCAGTACTTC. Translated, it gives CASSQEGGTGGETQYF.

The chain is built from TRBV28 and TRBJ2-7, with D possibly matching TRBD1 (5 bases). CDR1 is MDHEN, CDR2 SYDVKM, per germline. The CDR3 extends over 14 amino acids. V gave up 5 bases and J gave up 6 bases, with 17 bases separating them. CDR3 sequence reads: CASSHRLGKAEQYF. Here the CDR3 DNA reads TGTGCCAGCAGTCACAGGTTAGGTAAAGCCGAGCAGTACTTC.

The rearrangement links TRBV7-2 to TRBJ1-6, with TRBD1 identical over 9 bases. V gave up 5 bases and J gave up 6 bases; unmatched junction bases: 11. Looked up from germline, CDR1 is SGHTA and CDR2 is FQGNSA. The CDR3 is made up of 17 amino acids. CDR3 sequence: CASSPSRDRDSNSPLHF. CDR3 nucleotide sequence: TGTGCCAGCAGCCCGTCCCGGGACAGGGACTCTAATTCACCCCTCCACTTT. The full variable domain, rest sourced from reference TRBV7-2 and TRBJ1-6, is GAGVSQSPSNKVTEKGKDVELRCDPISGHTALYWYRQSLGQGLEFLIYFQGNSAPDKSGLPSDRFSAERTGGSVSTLTIQRTQQEDSAVYLCASSPSRDRDSNSPLHFGNGTRLTVT.

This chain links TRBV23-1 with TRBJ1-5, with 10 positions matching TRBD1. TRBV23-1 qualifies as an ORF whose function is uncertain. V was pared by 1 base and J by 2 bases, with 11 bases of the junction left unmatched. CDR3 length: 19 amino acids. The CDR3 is CASSQYLDRGKYGNQPQHF. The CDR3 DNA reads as TGCGCCAGCAGTCAATATTTGGACAGGGGGAAATACGGCAATCAGCCCCAGCATTTT.

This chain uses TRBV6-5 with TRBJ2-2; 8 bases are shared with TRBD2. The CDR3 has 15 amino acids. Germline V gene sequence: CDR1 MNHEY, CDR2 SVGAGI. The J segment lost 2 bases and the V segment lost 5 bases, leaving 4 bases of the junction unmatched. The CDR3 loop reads CASSPAGANTGELFF. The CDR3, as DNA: TGTGCCAGCAGTCCAGCGGGAGCAAACACCGGGGAGCTGTTTTTT.

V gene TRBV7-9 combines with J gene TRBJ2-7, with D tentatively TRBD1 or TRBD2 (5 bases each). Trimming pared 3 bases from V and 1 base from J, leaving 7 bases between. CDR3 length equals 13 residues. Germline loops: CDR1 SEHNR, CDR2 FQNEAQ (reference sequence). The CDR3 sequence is CASSLGESYEQYV. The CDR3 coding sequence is TGTGCCAGCAGCTTGGGGGAATCCTACGAGCAGTACGTC.

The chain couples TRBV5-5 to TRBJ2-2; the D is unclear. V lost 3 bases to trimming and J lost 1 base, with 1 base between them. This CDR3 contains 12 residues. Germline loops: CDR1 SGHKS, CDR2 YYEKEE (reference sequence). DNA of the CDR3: TGTGCCAGCAGCTGGAACACCGGGGAGCTGTTTTTT. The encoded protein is CASSWNTGELFF.

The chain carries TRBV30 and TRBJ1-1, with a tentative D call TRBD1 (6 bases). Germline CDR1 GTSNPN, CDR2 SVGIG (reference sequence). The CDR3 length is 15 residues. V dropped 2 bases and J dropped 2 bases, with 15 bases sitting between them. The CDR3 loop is CAWSRGRVINTEAFF. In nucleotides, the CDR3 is TGTGCCTGGAGTAGGGGGAGGGTTATTAACACTGAAGCTTTCTTT.

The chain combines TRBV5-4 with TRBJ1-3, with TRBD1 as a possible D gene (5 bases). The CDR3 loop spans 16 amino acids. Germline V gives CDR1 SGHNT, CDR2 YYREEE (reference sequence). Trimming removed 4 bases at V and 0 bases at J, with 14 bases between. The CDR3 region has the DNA TGTGCCAGCAGCCTGGGGGACCCAGCCTCTGGAAACACCATATATTTT. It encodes CASSLGDPASGNTIYF.

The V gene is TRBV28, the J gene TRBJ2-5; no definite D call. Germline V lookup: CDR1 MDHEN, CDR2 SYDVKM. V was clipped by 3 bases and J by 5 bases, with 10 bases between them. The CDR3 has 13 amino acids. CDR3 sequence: CASSLVATETQYF. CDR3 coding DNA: TGTGCCAGCAGTTTGGTGGCCACGGAGACCCAGTACTTC.

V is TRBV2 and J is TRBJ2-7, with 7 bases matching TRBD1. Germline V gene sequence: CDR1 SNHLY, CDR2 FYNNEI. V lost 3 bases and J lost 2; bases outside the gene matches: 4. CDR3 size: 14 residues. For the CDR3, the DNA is TGTGCCAGCAGTGATCAGGGGGAAACCTACGAGCAGTACGTC. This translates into CASSDQGETYEQYV.

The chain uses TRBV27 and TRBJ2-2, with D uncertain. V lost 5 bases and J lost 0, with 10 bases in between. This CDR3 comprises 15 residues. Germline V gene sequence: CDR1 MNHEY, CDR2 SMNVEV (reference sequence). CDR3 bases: TGTGCCAGCAGTGTGACAAATCCGAACACCGGGGAGCTGTTTTTT. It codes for CASSVTNPNTGELFF.

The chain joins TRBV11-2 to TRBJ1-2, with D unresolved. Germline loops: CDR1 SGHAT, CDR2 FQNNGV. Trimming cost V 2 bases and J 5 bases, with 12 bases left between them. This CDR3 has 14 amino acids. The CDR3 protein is CASSLSLVGYGYTF. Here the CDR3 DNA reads TGTGCCAGCAGCTTATCCCTGGTGGGTTATGGCTACACCTTC.

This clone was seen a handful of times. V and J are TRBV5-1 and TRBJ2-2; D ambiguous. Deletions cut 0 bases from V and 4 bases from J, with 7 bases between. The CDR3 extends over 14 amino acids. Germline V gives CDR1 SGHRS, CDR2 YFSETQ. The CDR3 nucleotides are TGCGCCAGCAGCTTGGGTGCGACCACCGGGGAGCTGTTTTTT. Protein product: CASSLGATTGELFF.

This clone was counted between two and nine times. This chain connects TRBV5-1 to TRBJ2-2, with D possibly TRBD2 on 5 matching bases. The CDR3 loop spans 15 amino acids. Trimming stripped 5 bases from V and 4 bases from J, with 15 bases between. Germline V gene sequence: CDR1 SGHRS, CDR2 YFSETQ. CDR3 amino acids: CASRPVSELTGELFF. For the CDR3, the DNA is TGCGCCAGCAGACCTGTTAGCGAGCTCACCGGGGAGCTGTTTTTT.

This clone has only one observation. The CDR3 loop is CASNRMGLNYGYTF. CDR3 nucleotide sequence: TGTGCCAGCAACCGGATGGGACTTAACTATGGCTACACCTTC. The chain has TRBV6-5 and TRBJ1-2, with D tentatively TRBD1 (5 bases). The CDR3 consists of 14 residues. V was trimmed by 7 bases and J by 1 base, leaving 13 bases between them. The germline V gene has CDR1 MNHEY and CDR2 SVGAGI.

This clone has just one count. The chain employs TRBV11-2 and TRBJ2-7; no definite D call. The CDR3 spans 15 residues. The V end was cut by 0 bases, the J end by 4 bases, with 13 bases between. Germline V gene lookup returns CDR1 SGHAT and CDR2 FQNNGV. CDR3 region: CASSLDNSPRYEQYF. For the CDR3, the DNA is TGTGCCAGCAGCTTAGACAACAGCCCCCGATACGAGCAGTACTTC.